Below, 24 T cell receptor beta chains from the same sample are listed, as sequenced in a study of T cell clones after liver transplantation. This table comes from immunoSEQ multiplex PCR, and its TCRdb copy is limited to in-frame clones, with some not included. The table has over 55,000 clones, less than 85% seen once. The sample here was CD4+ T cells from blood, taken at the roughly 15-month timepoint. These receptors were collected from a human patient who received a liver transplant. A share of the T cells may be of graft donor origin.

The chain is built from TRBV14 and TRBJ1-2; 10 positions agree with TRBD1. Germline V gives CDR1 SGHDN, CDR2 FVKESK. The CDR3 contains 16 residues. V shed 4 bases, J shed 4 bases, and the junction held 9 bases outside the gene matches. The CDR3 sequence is CASSPARGQGSYGYTF. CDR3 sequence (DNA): TGTGCCAGCAGCCCTGCGAGGGGACAGGGGAGCTATGGCTACACCTTC. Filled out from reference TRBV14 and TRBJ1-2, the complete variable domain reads EAGVTQFPSHSVIEKGQTVTLRCDPISGHDNLYWYRRVMGKEIKFLLHFVKESKQDESGMPNNRFLAERTGGTYSTLKVQPAELEDSGVYFCASSPARGQGSYGYTFGSGTRLTVV.

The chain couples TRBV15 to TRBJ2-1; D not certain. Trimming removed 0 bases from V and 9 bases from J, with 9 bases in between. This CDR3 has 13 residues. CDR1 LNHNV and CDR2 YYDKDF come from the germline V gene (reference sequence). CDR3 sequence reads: CATSRDPQAEQFF. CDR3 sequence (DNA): TGTGCCACCAGCAGAGATCCGCAGGCTGAGCAGTTCTTC.

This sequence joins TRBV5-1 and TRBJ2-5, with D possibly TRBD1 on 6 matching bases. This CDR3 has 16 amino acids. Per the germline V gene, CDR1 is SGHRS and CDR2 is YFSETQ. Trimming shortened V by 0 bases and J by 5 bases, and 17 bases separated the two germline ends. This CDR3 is CASSLVGTGNGETQYF. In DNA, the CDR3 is TGCGCCAGCAGCTTGGTAGGAACAGGGAACGGTGAGACCCAGTACTTC.

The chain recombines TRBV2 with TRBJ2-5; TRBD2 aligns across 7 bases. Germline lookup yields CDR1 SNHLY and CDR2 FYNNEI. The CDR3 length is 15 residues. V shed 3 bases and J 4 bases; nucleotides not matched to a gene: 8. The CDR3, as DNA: TGTGCCAGCAGTGATGGCGGGAGCTATAGAGAGACCCAGTACTTC. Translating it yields CASSDGGSYRETQYF.

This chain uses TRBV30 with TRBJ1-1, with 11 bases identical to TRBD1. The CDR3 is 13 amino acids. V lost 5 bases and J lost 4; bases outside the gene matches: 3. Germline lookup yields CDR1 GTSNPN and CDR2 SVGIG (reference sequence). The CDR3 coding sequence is TGTGCCTGGGGACAGGGGGCCACCACTGAAGCTTTCTTT. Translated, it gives CAWGQGATTEAFF. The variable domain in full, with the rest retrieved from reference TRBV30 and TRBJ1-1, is SQTIHQWPATLVQPVGSPLSLECTVEGTSNPNLYWYRQAAGRGLQLLFYSVGIGQISSEVPQNLSASRPQDRQFILSSKKLLLSDSGFYLCAWGQGATTEAFFGQGTRLTVV.

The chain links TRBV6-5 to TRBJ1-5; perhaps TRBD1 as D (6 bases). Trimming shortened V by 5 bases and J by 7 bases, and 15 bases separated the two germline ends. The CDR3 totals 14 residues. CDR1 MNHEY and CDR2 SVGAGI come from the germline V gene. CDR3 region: CASSPQQGVQPQHF. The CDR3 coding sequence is TGTGCCAGCAGTCCCCAACAGGGCGTACAGCCCCAGCATTTT.

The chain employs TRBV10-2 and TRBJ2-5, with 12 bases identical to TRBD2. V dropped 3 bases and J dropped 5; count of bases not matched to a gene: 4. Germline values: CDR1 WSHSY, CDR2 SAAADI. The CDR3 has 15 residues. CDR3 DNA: TGCGCCAGCAGTGATGGCCTAGCGGGGGGGGAGACCCAGTACTTC. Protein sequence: CASSDGLAGGETQYF.

The DNA of the CDR3 is TGTGCCATCAGTGGGGGCAGGGGAACGAACACCGGGGAGCTGTTTTTT. This sequence encodes CAISGGRGTNTGELFF. This chain connects TRBV10-3 to TRBJ2-2; D may be TRBD1 (6 bases). The CDR3 consists of 16 residues. V was cut by 4 bases and J by 0 bases, with 12 bases left in between. Per the germline V gene, CDR1 is ENHRY and CDR2 is SYGVKD.

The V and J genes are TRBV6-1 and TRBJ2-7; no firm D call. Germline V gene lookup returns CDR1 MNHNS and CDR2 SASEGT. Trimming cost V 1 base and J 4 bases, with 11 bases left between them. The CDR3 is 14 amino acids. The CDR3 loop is CASSEGNLGYEQYV. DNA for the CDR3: TGTGCCAGCAGTGAAGGTAACCTCGGTTACGAGCAGTACGTC.

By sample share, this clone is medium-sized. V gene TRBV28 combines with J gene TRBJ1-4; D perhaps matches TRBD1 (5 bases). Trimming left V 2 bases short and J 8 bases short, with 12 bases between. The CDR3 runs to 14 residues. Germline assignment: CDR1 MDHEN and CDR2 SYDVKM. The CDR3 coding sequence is TGTGCCAGCAGTTTACCCCAGGGATCCGAAAAACTGTTTTTT. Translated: CASSLPQGSEKLFF.

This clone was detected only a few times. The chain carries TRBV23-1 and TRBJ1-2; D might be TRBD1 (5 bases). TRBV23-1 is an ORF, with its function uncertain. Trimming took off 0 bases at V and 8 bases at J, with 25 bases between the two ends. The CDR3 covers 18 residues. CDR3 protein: CASSQSFPPSGPARGYTF. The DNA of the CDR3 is TGCGCCAGCAGTCAATCCTTTCCTCCCTCGGGACCGGCCAGAGGCTACACCTTC.

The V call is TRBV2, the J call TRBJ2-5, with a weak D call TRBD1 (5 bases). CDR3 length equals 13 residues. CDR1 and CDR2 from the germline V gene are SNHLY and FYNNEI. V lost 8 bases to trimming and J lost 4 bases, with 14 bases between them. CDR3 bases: TGTGCCAGCCAGGGCGACAAGGGAGAGACCCAGTACTTC. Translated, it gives CASQGDKGETQYF.

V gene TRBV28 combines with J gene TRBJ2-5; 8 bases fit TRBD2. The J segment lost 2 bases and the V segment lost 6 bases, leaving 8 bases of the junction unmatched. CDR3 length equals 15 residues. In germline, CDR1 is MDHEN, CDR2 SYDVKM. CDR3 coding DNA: TGTGCCAGCAGCGGGGGGGAGACGGGGCAAGAGACCCAGTACTTC. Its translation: CASSGGETGQETQYF.

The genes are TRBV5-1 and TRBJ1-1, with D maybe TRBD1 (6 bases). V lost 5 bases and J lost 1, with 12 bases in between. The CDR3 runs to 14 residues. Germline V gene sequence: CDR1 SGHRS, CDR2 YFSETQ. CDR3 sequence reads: CASSLRGENTEAFF. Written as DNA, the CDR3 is TGCGCCAGCAGTTTGAGGGGGGAGAACACTGAAGCTTTCTTT.

The chain's CDR3 is CASSWASGDSTQYF. The CDR3 DNA reads TGTGCCAGCAGCTGGGCTAGCGGGGACTCTACCCAGTACTTC. V gene TRBV9 combines with J gene TRBJ2-5, with 9 bases fitting TRBD2. The germline V gene encodes CDR1 SGDLS and CDR2 YYNGEE. The CDR3 contains 14 residues. Germline trimming cut 4 bases from V and 8 bases from J; bases unmatched to any gene: 9.

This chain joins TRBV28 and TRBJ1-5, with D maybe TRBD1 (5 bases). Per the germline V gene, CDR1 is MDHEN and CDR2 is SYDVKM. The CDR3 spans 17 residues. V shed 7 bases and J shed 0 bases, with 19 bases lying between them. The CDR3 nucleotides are TGTGCCAGCACTTCCACCCGGACACAGTATAGCAATCAGCCCCAGCATTTT. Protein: CASTSTRTQYSNQPQHF.

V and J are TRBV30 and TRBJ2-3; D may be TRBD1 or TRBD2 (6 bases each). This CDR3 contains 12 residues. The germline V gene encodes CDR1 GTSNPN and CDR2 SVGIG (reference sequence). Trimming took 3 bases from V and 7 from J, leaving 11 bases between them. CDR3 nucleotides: TGTGCCTGGAGCCTCGGGGGCTATACGCAGTATTTT. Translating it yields CAWSLGGYTQYF.

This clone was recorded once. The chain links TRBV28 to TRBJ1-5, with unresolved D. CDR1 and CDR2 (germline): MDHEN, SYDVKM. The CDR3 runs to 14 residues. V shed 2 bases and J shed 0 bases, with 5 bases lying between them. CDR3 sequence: CASSLPNSNQPQHF. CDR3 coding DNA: TGTGCCAGCAGTTTACCGAATAGCAATCAGCCCCAGCATTTT.

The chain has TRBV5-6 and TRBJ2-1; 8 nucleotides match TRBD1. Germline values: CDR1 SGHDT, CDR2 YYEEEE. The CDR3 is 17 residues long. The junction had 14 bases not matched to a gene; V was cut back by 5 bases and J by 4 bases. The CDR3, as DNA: TGTGCCAGCAGTCCCCCTTTCGGGCAGGGGGCTTACAATGAGCAGTTCTTC. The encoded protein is CASSPPFGQGAYNEQFF. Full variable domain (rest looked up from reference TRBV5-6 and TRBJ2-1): DAGVTQSPTHLIKTRGQQVTLRCSPKSGHDTVSWYQQALGQGPQFIFQYYEEEERQRGNFPDRFSGHQFPNYSSELNVNALLLGDSALYLCASSPPFGQGAYNEQFFGPGTRLTVL.

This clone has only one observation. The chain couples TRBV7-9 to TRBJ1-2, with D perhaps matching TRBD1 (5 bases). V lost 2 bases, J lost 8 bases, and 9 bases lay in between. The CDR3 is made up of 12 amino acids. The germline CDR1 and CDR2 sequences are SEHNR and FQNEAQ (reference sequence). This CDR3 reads CASSLTQGGYTF. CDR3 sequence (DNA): TGTGCCAGCAGCTTAACCCAGGGCGGCTACACCTTC.

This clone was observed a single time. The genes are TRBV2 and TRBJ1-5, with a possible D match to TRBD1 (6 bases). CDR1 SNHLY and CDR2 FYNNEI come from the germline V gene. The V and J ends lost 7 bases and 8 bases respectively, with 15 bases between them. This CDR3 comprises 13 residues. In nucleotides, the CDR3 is TGTGCCAGCAAAGTTGAGGGGGGAGAGCCCCAGCATTTT. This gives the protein CASKVEGGEPQHF.

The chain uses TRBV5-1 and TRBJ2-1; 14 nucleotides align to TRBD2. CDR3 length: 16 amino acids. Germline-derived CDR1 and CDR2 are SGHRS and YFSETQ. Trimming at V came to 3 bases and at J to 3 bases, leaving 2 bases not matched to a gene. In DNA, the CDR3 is TGCGCCAGCAGCTCGGGACTAGCGGGAGTCTACAATGAGCAGTTCTTC. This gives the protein CASSSGLAGVYNEQFF.

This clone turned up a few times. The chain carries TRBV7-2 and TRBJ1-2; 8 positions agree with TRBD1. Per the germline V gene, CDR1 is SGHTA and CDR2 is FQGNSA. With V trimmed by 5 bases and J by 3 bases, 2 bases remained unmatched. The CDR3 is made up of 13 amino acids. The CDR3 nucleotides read TGTGCCAGCAGCCAGGACAGGGACTATGGCTACACCTTC. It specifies CASSQDRDYGYTF.

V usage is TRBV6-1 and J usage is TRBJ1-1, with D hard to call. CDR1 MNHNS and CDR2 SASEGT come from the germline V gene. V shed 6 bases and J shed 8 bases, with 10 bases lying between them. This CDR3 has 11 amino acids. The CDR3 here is CASREWEEAFF. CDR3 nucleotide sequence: TGTGCCAGCAGAGAGTGGGAAGAAGCTTTCTTT.